The TCR beta chain under discussion was sequenced for a study of tumor and adjacent non-tumor tissue in lung cancer. Turning to the study itself: Stage I to III disease affected 10 men and roughly 5 women aged about 31 to 85. Broader study findings: Shorter survival was associated with higher TCR diversity in tumors. Top 100 clones took a larger repertoire share in normal lung. Significantly higher TCR diversity was found in tumor than normal lung.

To note about this clonotype: No antigen is known for it. A read error may explain this, as a much larger clone is one base away.

The library came from three nested PCR rounds adapted from ARM-PCR protocols. TCRdb recomputed calls from the multiplex PCR reads with MiXCR, one row per CDR3 protein. The sample comprises 90,000 to 110,000 distinct CDR3 sequences, 75% of which are singletons, and about 40% rests with the top ten. Germline V gene sequence: CDR1 DFQATT, CDR2 SNEGSKA (reference sequence). The CDR3 has 14 amino acids. No cell sorting was done before RNA was extracted from the tissue. Sequenced input: lung tumor tissue. The sequence derives from a woman aged 55 to 70 with non-small cell lung cancer. This chain links TRBV20-1 with TRBJ2-6; tentatively, D is TRBD1 (5 bases). The CDR3 nucleotides are TGCAGTGCCAACAGAGACTCTGGGGCCATCGTCCTGACTTTC. Protein: CSANRDSGAIVLTF.